Listed here are 26 T cell receptor beta chains from one sample, sequenced in a study of T cell responses to AZD1222 COVID-19 vaccine. The repertoire was sequenced with immunoSEQ multiplex PCR; TCRdb's copy has only in-frame clones and lacks some. This sample has some 280,000 clones, with 90% to 95% found just once. The sample in question was peripheral blood, obtained 28 days after the second AZD1222 dose. The receptors come from an adult who received the AZD1222 COVID-19 vaccine.

V is TRBV27 and J is TRBJ1-5, with 7 bases identical to TRBD1. From germline, CDR1 is MNHEY and CDR2 SMNVEV (reference sequence). J lost 7 bases, V lost 1 base, and 7 bases had no gene match. The CDR3 covers 15 residues. CDR3 protein: CASSLYAGGRQPQHF. The CDR3 DNA reads as TGTGCCAGCAGTTTATATGCAGGGGGAAGACAGCCCCAGCATTTT.

The rearrangement uses TRBV5-1 and TRBJ2-6; TRBD1 or TRBD2 may be the D gene (5 bases each). Germline CDR1 and CDR2: SGHRS and YFSETQ. Trimming took 5 bases from V and 0 from J, leaving 15 bases between them. There are 17 residues in the CDR3. As DNA, the CDR3 is TGCGCCAGCAGACCCGGGACGGAACCCTCTGGGGCCAACGTCCTGACTTTC. Translating it yields CASRPGTEPSGANVLTF.

The rearrangement links TRBV3-1 (or the pseudogene TRBV3-2) to TRBJ2-5; possibly TRBD2 for D (5 bases). Germline V gene data show CDR1 as LGHDT and CDR2 as YNNKEL (reference sequence). This CDR3 region has 17 residues. Trimming took 0 bases from V and 4 from J, leaving 18 bases between them. CDR3 in amino acids: CASSQEGSLKRIETQYF. Written as DNA, the CDR3 is TGTGCCAGCAGCCAAGAAGGGAGCTTAAAAAGGATAGAGACCCAGTACTTC.

V and J are TRBV19 and TRBJ2-2; tentative D call: TRBD2 (6 bases). The CDR3 loop spans 16 amino acids. Germline V lookup: CDR1 LNHDA, CDR2 SQIVND (reference sequence). The ends were cut back, 0 bases at V and 6 bases at J, with 14 bases in the middle. The CDR3 here is CASSIDWRGGAGELFF. The CDR3 DNA follows: TGTGCCAGTAGTATAGATTGGAGGGGCGGGGCCGGGGAGCTGTTTTTT.

The chain carries TRBV5-1 and TRBJ1-4; tentatively, D is TRBD1 (6 bases). There are 15 residues in the CDR3. Germline-derived CDR1 and CDR2 are SGHRS and YFSETQ. Deletions cut 2 bases from V and 2 bases from J, with 10 bases between. This chain's CDR3 is CASSFRDRTNEKLFF. DNA for the CDR3: TGCGCCAGCAGCTTTCGCGACAGGACTAATGAAAAACTGTTTTTT.

The J gene is TRBJ1-1, the V gene TRBV2, with a weak D call TRBD1 (5 bases). The CDR3 length is 13 residues. Germline assignment: CDR1 SNHLY and CDR2 FYNNEI. Trimming removed 3 bases at V and 1 base at J, with 6 bases between. This chain's CDR3 is CASSEGENTEAFF. As DNA, the CDR3 is TGTGCCAGCAGTGAGGGGGAGAACACTGAAGCTTTCTTT.

The chain carries TRBV7-8 and TRBJ1-4; D is undetermined. Germline V CDR1 and CDR2: SGHVS, FQNEAQ. The V gene lost 3 bases and the J gene lost 4 bases, with 6 bases spanning the gap. This CDR3 has 13 residues. The CDR3 protein is CASSFKVNEKLFF. The DNA of the CDR3 is TGTGCCAGCAGCTTTAAGGTTAATGAAAAACTGTTTTTT.

The chain carries TRBV9 and TRBJ2-7, with D unresolved. Germline-derived CDR1 and CDR2 are SGDLS and YYNGEE. The length of the CDR3 is 16 residues. Trimming removed 0 bases at V and 0 bases at J, with 13 bases between. CDR3 sequence: CASSVGVGRASYEQYF. For the CDR3, the DNA is TGTGCCAGCAGCGTAGGGGTGGGAAGGGCCTCCTACGAGCAGTACTTC.

V gene TRBV5-4 combines with J gene TRBJ2-1; D gene ambiguous. This CDR3 is built from 11 residues. V gave up 7 bases and J gave up 5 bases, with 7 bases separating them. Germline V gives CDR1 SGHNT, CDR2 YYREEE (reference sequence). As DNA, the CDR3 is TGTGCCAGCTATGTTGACAATGAGCAGTTCTTC. Its protein is CASYVDNEQFF.

This chain links TRBV3-1 (or the pseudogene TRBV3-2) with TRBJ1-4; D may be TRBD1 (5 bases). Germline V gene data show CDR1 as LGHDT and CDR2 as YNNKEL (reference sequence). V lost 4 bases and J lost 5, with 14 bases in between. The CDR3 spans 15 residues. The CDR3 loop reads CASSLNTGENEKLFF. In DNA form, the CDR3 reads TGTGCCAGCAGCCTAAATACAGGAGAAAATGAAAAACTGTTTTTT.

This sequence joins TRBV7-9 and TRBJ2-4, with 7 bases aligning to TRBD2. Germline assignment: CDR1 SEHNR and CDR2 FQNEAQ (reference sequence). CDR3 length: 16 amino acids. V lost 5 bases, J lost 0 bases, and 7 bases stayed unmatched. Here the CDR3 DNA reads TGTGCCAGCAGCCCCTTGGGGAGGGTAGCCAAAAACATTCAGTACTTC. It translates to CASSPLGRVAKNIQYF.

The table lists this clone with a count of one. This chain connects TRBV28 to TRBJ1-5; D call uncertain. This CDR3 region has 13 residues. V was trimmed by 7 bases and J by 4 bases, leaving 11 bases between them. Germline loops: CDR1 MDHEN, CDR2 SYDVKM. In DNA form, the CDR3 reads TGTGCCAGCATCTCGTCCGGGAATCAGCCCCAGCATTTT. Amino acid sequence: CASISSGNQPQHF.

V is TRBV6-5 and J is TRBJ2-3; D uncertain. CDR1 is MNHEY and CDR2 is SVGAGI in the germline V gene. The CDR3 sequence is 11 residues long. V was clipped by 2 bases and J by 7 bases, with 4 bases between them. This chain's CDR3 is CASSYLNTQYF. DNA for the CDR3: TGTGCCAGCAGTTACCTAAATACGCAGTATTTT.

This sequence joins TRBV4-1 and TRBJ2-1; 9 nucleotides match TRBD1. Trimming removed 6 bases from V and 4 bases from J; junction bases left unmatched: 10. CDR3 length equals 16 residues. CDR1 and CDR2 from the germline V gene are MGHRA and YSYEKL. The CDR3 is CASRTLGTGIYNEQFF. CDR3 DNA: TGCGCCAGCAGAACCCTCGGGACAGGGATTTACAATGAGCAGTTCTTC.

This chain links TRBV2 with TRBJ1-6; 9 bases align to TRBD1. Germline CDR1 reads SNHLY; CDR2 reads FYNNEI. The CDR3 length is 15 residues. After removal of 6 bases from V and 5 bases from J, the junction contained 5 bases not matched to a gene. CDR3 region: CASSLQGAHNSPLHF. DNA of the CDR3: TGTGCCAGCAGCTTACAGGGGGCCCATAATTCACCCCTCCACTTT.

This sequence joins TRBV28 and TRBJ2-3; possible D gene TRBD2, 6 bases. The V and J ends lost 6 bases and 10 bases respectively, with 17 bases between them. Looked up from germline, CDR1 is MDHEN and CDR2 is SYDVKM. The CDR3 consists of 13 residues. The CDR3 bases are TGTGCCAGCAGAGGGACTGGGTCTGGAGCGCAGTATTTT. Its translation: CASRGTGSGAQYF.

The table lists this clone with a few counts. CDR3 nucleotide sequence: TGTGCCAGCAGCTCACTGGGGGATCAGCCCCAGCATTTT. Its translation is CASSSLGDQPQHF. The V gene is TRBV7-8, the J gene TRBJ1-5, with TRBD1 as a possible D gene (5 bases). This CDR3 spans 13 amino acids. Trimming cost V 4 bases and J 5 bases, with 9 bases left between them. In germline, CDR1 is SGHVS, CDR2 FQNEAQ.

The genes are TRBV20-1 and TRBJ1-2; the D is unclear. Germline assignment: CDR1 DFQATT and CDR2 SNEGSKA (reference sequence). V was pared by 6 bases and J by 5 bases, with 10 bases between. This CDR3 is 11 amino acids long. CDR3 in DNA: TGCAGTGCCCTCGACGTATATGGCTACACCTTC. Its translation: CSALDVYGYTF.

The CDR3 spells CAIRPGPISYNEQFF. The CDR3 DNA sequence: TGTGCCATCAGGCCCGGGCCGATCTCCTACAATGAGCAGTTCTTC. The chain has TRBV10-3 and TRBJ2-1; D remains unclear. The germline V gene encodes CDR1 ENHRY and CDR2 SYGVKD. The CDR3 has 15 amino acids. V was pared by 6 bases and J by 0 bases, with 12 bases between.

The chain is built from TRBV5-1 and TRBJ2-1; tentative D call: TRBD2 (5 bases). V lost 2 bases, J lost 5 bases, and 14 bases lay in between. Germline V gene lookup returns CDR1 SGHRS and CDR2 YFSETQ. This CDR3 contains 15 residues. CDR3 protein: CASSFRGFSHNEQFF. Here the CDR3 DNA reads TGCGCCAGCAGCTTTCGGGGTTTTTCTCACAATGAGCAGTTCTTC.

As to this clone: The sample carries other DNA sequences with the same CDR3. V usage is TRBV2 and J usage is TRBJ1-2; D remains unclear. The CDR3 is made up of 12 amino acids. V shed 1 base and J shed 4 bases, with 4 bases lying between them. The germline V gene has CDR1 SNHLY and CDR2 FYNNEI. For the CDR3, the DNA is TGTGCCAGCAGTGAAGGGACCTATGGCTACACCTTC. Translation gives CASSEGTYGYTF.

The CDR3 region is CASSTLMGQGSYNEQFF. CDR3 DNA: TGTGCCAGCAGCACGCTCATGGGACAGGGGTCCTACAATGAGCAGTTCTTC. The V call is TRBV28, the J call TRBJ2-1; 10 nucleotides match TRBD1. J gave up 1 base and V 6 bases, and 9 bases lay outside the gene matches. Germline V gene sequence: CDR1 MDHEN, CDR2 SYDVKM. This CDR3 is 17 amino acids long. Drawing the rest from reference TRBV28 and TRBJ2-1, the complete variable domain is DVKVTQSSRYLVKRTGEKVFLECVQDMDHENMFWYRQDPGLGLRLIYFSYDVKMKEKGDIPEGYSVSREKKERFSLILESASTNQTSMYLCASSTLMGQGSYNEQFFGPGTRLTVL.

The chain couples TRBV5-1 to TRBJ1-2, with 12 positions matching TRBD1. CDR1 is SGHRS, CDR2 YFSETQ, per germline. V trimming: 4 bases; J trimming: 1 base; junction bases outside the gene matches: 8. The CDR3 consists of 17 residues. The CDR3 region has the DNA TGCGCCAGCAGCCCCGGGACAGGGGGCTCCTATAACTATGGCTACACCTTC. Residues: CASSPGTGGSYNYGYTF.

The chain recombines TRBV5-1 with TRBJ1-6; D possibly corresponds to TRBD1 (5 bases). Trimming pared 1 base from V and 5 bases from J, leaving 10 bases between. CDR3 length: 15 residues. Germline assignment: CDR1 SGHRS and CDR2 YFSETQ. The CDR3 nucleotides read TGCGCCAGCAGCTTGCGCGGACATAATAATTCACCCCTCCACTTT. This sequence encodes CASSLRGHNNSPLHF. Supplemented by reference TRBV5-1 and TRBJ1-6, the full variable domain reads KAGVTQTPRYLIKTRGQQVTLSCSPISGHRSVSWYQQTPGQGLQFLFEYFSETQRNKGNFPGRFSGRQFSNSRSEMNVSTLELGDSALYLCASSLRGHNNSPLHFGNGTRLTVT.

This clone has only one observation. The chain joins TRBV5-1 to TRBJ1-3; D gene unclear. The CDR3 length is 16 residues. Trimming removed 0 bases at V and 0 bases at J, with 10 bases between. Germline values: CDR1 SGHRS, CDR2 YFSETQ. Here the CDR3 reads CASSLVGRSSGNTIYF. The CDR3 coding sequence is TGCGCCAGCAGCTTGGTAGGCAGGAGCTCTGGAAACACCATATATTTT.

This clone has a handful of counts. The chain has TRBV15 and TRBJ2-1, with 7 bases identical to TRBD1. Germline assignment: CDR1 LNHNV and CDR2 YYDKDF (reference sequence). The CDR3 sequence is 13 residues long. The V and J ends lost 3 bases and 15 bases, in that order; junction bases with no gene match: 11. The CDR3 loop is CATSRDGRGRGFF. CDR3 in DNA: TGTGCCACCAGCAGGGACGGAAGGGGGCGCGGGTTCTTC.